This T cell receptor beta chain was recovered during a study of regulatory T cells in long-lasting Graves disease. General study results and limits: Segments TRBV28, TRBJ1-2 and TRBJ2-5 showed preferential usage in persistent disease.

Time point: newly diagnosed GD, antithyroid drugs for less than 3 months. PBMC RNA was the source of the TCR library. Patients came from an endocrinology department in Xi'an, China. Arm-PCR of CDR3 regions with iRepertoire HTBI primers generated TCR beta libraries. TCRdb fed the multiplex PCR reads into MiXCR, producing one record per CDR3 protein. This table holds roughly 560,000 distinct CDR3 sequences, about 15% found once. The CDR3 totals 15 residues. The V gene's germline CDR1 is SGHRS and CDR2 YFSETQ. V was clipped by 0 bases and J by 4 bases, with 13 bases between them. In regard to this clonotype: Its antigen is unknown.

These data were also filed under a second study, of T cells in Graves' hyperthyroidism and ophthalmopathy. This second study says: Hyperthyroidism had been newly diagnosed in patients aged 18 to 65, and its duration was under 2 months. TCR CDR3 underwent first-round RT-PCR with the HTBI primer set.

V usage is TRBV5-1 and J usage is TRBJ1-1; D is ambiguous. Sample: peripheral blood mononuclear cells (PBMCs), taken at new diagnosis, from a patient treated with antithyroid drugs. The source is a woman in her forties or fifties with Graves disease. CDR3 sequence (DNA): TGCGCCAGCAGCTTGGTTAGAATAGAGGGCACTGAAGCTTTCTTT. It codes for CASSLVRIEGTEAFF.